The text below deals with one T cell receptor beta chain. The sample is drawn from a study of T cells in Graves' hyperthyroidism and ophthalmopathy. Amplification targeted TCR beta CDR3 regions from RNA transcripts. The HTBI primer set drove a first-round RT-PCR of the TCR CDR3. Each CDR3 protein is one row after TCRdb ran MiXCR on the multiplex PCR reads. The table lists hundreds of thousands of distinct CDR3 sequences, 14% of them singletons. Clinical symptoms, serum thyroxine, TRAb, thyroid ultrasound and orbital computed tomography established diagnosis. The CDR3 extends over 15 amino acids. The germline gives CDR1 LNHDA, CDR2 SQIVND (reference sequence). V lost 3 bases, J lost 3 bases, and 11 bases lay in between.

Sequencing was done on a sample of blood. This clonotype was sampled from a young woman with Graves' hyperthyroidism. The chain combines TRBV19 with TRBJ1-4, with D unresolved. In DNA, the CDR3 is TGTGCCAGTAGTATCTCGGGAGCCGCTAATGAAAAACTGTTTTTT. Protein product: CASSISGAANEKLFF.